The clone carrying this T cell receptor beta chain was detected many times. V lost 2 bases and J 0 bases, leaving 10 bases between the germline ends. CDR3 length: 15 amino acids. Germline-derived CDR1 and CDR2 are MNHEY and SVGAGI. The sample originates from a study of regulatory T cells in long-lasting Graves disease. Study at large: Over 5 years of antithyroid drugs plus positive TSH receptor antibodies defined persistent Graves' disease.

Regarding time point: persistent/refractory GD, antithyroid drugs over 5 years with positive TRAb. PBMCs provided the RNA from which the TCR library was made. CDR3 regions were amplified by Arm-PCR using iRepertoire HTBI primers to build TCR beta libraries. TCRdb processed the multiplex PCR reads anew with MiXCR; each CDR3 protein has one entry. Found here are around 460,000 distinct CDR3 sequences, roughly 23% of them singletons; the top ten hold around 13%. The source is a female donor with Graves disease. V and J are TRBV6-5 and TRBJ1-1; D gene unclear. The sample here was peripheral blood mononuclear cells (PBMCs), taken when the disease was refractory, from a patient treated with antithyroid drugs. CDR3 nucleotide sequence: TGTGCCAGCAGTTACCCGCGGGCCTTGAACACTGAAGCTTTCTTT. This gives the protein CASSYPRALNTEAFF.